This entry lists 21 T cell receptor beta chains sequenced from one sample in a study of shared clonotypes between healthy human individuals. The data were produced by immunoSEQ multiplex PCR, yet TCRdb's version contains in-frame clones alone and is incomplete. The sample holds about 1.5 million clones, roughly 96% seen once. What was sequenced was naive CD4+ T cells sorted from blood. The subset here: CD45RA+ positively selected. The receptors here all came from a man in his thirties or forties in good health.

V is TRBV9 and J is TRBJ2-1, with 10 bases fitting TRBD2. V gave up 0 bases and J gave up 3 bases; unmatched junction bases: 3. CDR1 SGDLS and CDR2 YYNGEE come from the germline V gene. The CDR3 sequence is 16 residues long. The CDR3 DNA reads TGTGCCAGCAGCGTAGTCTCTAGCGGGAGCTACAATGAGCAGTTCTTC. It encodes CASSVVSSGSYNEQFF.

The chain joins TRBV6-5 to TRBJ1-2; D is undetermined. Trimming stripped 0 bases from V and 5 bases from J, with 7 bases between. Germline V CDR1 and CDR2: MNHEY, SVGAGI. The CDR3 loop spans 13 amino acids. CDR3 DNA: TGTGCCAGCAGTTACTCGAGTTATTATGGCTACACCTTC. Residues: CASSYSSYYGYTF.

The V and J genes are TRBV11-2 and TRBJ2-7; the D is unclear. CDR3 length equals 13 residues. V was pared by 6 bases and J by 4 bases, with 13 bases between. Germline-derived CDR1 and CDR2 are SGHAT and FQNNGV. CDR3 DNA: TGTGCCAGCAGTGTCGGCAGGACGTACGAGCAGTACTTC. Its protein is CASSVGRTYEQYF.

As to this clone: The same CDR3 also results from other DNA sequences found in this sample. The V gene is TRBV6-6, the J gene TRBJ1-2; no firm D call. The V gene lost 6 bases and the J gene lost 0 bases, with 2 bases spanning the gap. The CDR3 is 11 amino acids. Looked up from germline, CDR1 is MNHNY and CDR2 is SVGAGI (reference sequence). The CDR3 nucleotides are TGTGCCAGCAGAGCTAACTATGGCTACACCTTC. Amino acid sequence: CASRANYGYTF.

The rearrangement links TRBV28 to TRBJ2-7, with no clear D. The V gene's germline CDR1 is MDHEN and CDR2 SYDVKM. V gave up 6 bases and J gave up 7 bases, with 13 bases separating them. The CDR3 covers 12 residues. The CDR3 nucleotides read TGTGCCAGCAGCCCCCTTACCAGGGAGCAGTACTTC. Its protein product is CASSPLTREQYF.

A word on this clone: The same CDR3 also results from other DNA sequences found in this sample. The chain has TRBV18 and TRBJ2-5, with D possibly TRBD1 on 6 matching bases. CDR1 and CDR2 from the germline V gene are KGHSH and LQKENI. This CDR3 contains 14 residues. The germline V and J ends were trimmed by 3 bases and 1 base, with 9 bases remaining between them. The CDR3 nucleotides read TGTGCCAGCTCACCCCGGGACATCCAAGAGACCCAGTACTTC. Translating it yields CASSPRDIQETQYF.

As regards this clone: A much larger clone differs by one base, so this may be a read error. This specimen includes other DNA sequences encoding the same CDR3. The CDR3 here is CASSLRETQYF. Written as DNA, the CDR3 is TGCGCCAGCAGCTTGAGAGAGACCCAGTACTTC. This chain uses TRBV5-1 with TRBJ2-5; D call uncertain. The CDR3 runs to 11 residues. Trimming took off 1 base at V and 4 bases at J, with 2 bases between the two ends. The germline V gene has CDR1 SGHRS and CDR2 YFSETQ.

V is TRBV5-1 and J is TRBJ2-3, with 7 bases that match TRBD1. Trimming removed 3 bases from V and 2 bases from J; junction bases left unmatched: 3. There are 14 residues in the CDR3. Germline V gene lookup returns CDR1 SGHRS and CDR2 YFSETQ. The CDR3: CASSSDRVTDTQYF. CDR3 nucleotide sequence: TGCGCCAGCAGCTCCGACAGGGTCACAGATACGCAGTATTTT. The whole variable domain, remainder taken from reference TRBV5-1 and TRBJ2-3, is KAGVTQTPRYLIKTRGQQVTLSCSPISGHRSVSWYQQTPGQGLQFLFEYFSETQRNKGNFPGRFSGRQFSNSRSEMNVSTLELGDSALYLCASSSDRVTDTQYFGPGTRLTVL.

This clone was observed a single time. The chain recombines TRBV28 with TRBJ2-7; weak D call: TRBD2 (6 bases). V was trimmed by 1 base and J by 4 bases, leaving 11 bases between them. Germline V gene sequence: CDR1 MDHEN, CDR2 SYDVKM. This CDR3 has 14 amino acids. CDR3: CASSLYSGLYEQYF. CDR3 sequence (DNA): TGTGCCAGCAGTTTATATAGCGGTCTGTACGAGCAGTACTTC.

The chain uses TRBV7-2 and TRBJ1-1; no clear D gene. The CDR3 has 12 amino acids. Between the trimmed V and J ends, which lost 3 bases and 4 bases, there was a span of 6 bases. From germline, CDR1 is SGHTA and CDR2 FQGNSA. The CDR3 DNA follows: TGTGCCAGCAGCTTCAGGAGCACTGAAGCTTTCTTT. It codes for CASSFRSTEAFF.

This sequence joins TRBV7-2 and TRBJ1-2; D is possibly TRBD1 (6 bases). Germline V CDR1 and CDR2: SGHTA, FQGNSA. This CDR3 spans 15 amino acids. V lost 2 bases and J 4 bases, leaving 14 bases between the germline ends. The CDR3 sequence: CASSLSGRGGYGYTF. CDR3 DNA: TGTGCCAGCAGCTTAAGTGGCAGAGGGGGCTATGGCTACACCTTC.

The chain uses TRBV28 and TRBJ2-7; 7 bases are a match to TRBD2. J lost 2 bases, V lost 0 bases, and 13 bases had no gene match. CDR1 is MDHEN and CDR2 is SYDVKM in the germline V gene. The CDR3 has 18 amino acids. Written as DNA, the CDR3 is TGTGCCAGCAGTTTATGGCCGGGGGGAACTAGCTTGGCCTACGAGCAGTACTTC. This translates into CASSLWPGGTSLAYEQYF. Supplemented by reference TRBV28 and TRBJ2-7, the full variable domain reads DVKVTQSSRYLVKRTGEKVFLECVQDMDHENMFWYRQDPGLGLRLIYFSYDVKMKEKGDIPEGYSVSREKKERFSLILESASTNQTSMYLCASSLWPGGTSLAYEQYFGPGTRLTVT.

The V and J genes are TRBV5-1 and TRBJ1-5; 7 nucleotides align to TRBD1. The CDR3 has 15 residues. The V gene's germline CDR1 is SGHRS and CDR2 YFSETQ. J lost 4 bases, V lost 0 bases, and 4 bases had no gene match. The CDR3 sequence: CASSLGAGGNQPQHF. The CDR3 DNA reads as TGCGCCAGCAGCTTGGGCGCAGGGGGAAATCAGCCCCAGCATTTT.

In its sample, this clone was seen once. The chain links TRBV2 to TRBJ2-7, with TRBD1 as a possible D gene (5 bases). Germline V gene sequence: CDR1 SNHLY, CDR2 FYNNEI. This CDR3 has 13 residues. The ends were cut back, 5 bases at V and 2 bases at J, with 10 bases in the middle. The CDR3 DNA follows: TGTGCCAGCAGTTATGACAGTACCTACGAGCAGTACTTC. It yields the protein CASSYDSTYEQYF. Supplemented by reference TRBV2 and TRBJ2-7, the full variable domain reads EPEVTQTPSHQVTQMGQEVILRCVPISNHLYFYWYRQILGQKVEFLVSFYNNEISEKSEIFDDQFSVERPDGSNFTLKIRSTKLEDSAMYFCASSYDSTYEQYFGPGTRLTVT.

The chain is built from TRBV28 and TRBJ1-2; D is unresolved. CDR1 and CDR2 (germline): MDHEN, SYDVKM. The V end was cut by 7 bases, the J end by 5 bases, with 26 bases between. CDR3 size: 17 residues. The CDR3 sequence: CASTPQKGSLGPYGYTF. CDR3 DNA: TGTGCCAGCACCCCACAGAAGGGCTCGCTAGGACCTTATGGCTACACCTTC.

CDR3 bases: TGTGCCAGCAGCCAAAGCCGGCTAGCTCTATACAATGAGCAGTTCTTC. It encodes CASSQSRLALYNEQFF. This rearrangement joins TRBV5-6 to TRBJ2-1, with D possibly matching TRBD2 (5 bases). Trimming cost V 4 bases and J 4 bases, with 18 bases left between them. The germline V gene has CDR1 SGHDT and CDR2 YYEEEE. The CDR3 covers 16 residues.

In DNA, the CDR3 is TGCGCCAGCAGCAACGGAGCTGGACAGGGGATTTTCGAGCAGTACTTC. Translating it yields CASSNGAGQGIFEQYF. The J gene is TRBJ2-7, the V gene TRBV4-1, with 9 bases lining up with TRBD1. With 5 bases clipped from V and 6 bases from J, the junction kept 14 bases outside the gene matches. The CDR3 consists of 16 residues. The V gene's germline CDR1 is MGHRA and CDR2 YSYEKL.

V usage is TRBV10-3 and J usage is TRBJ1-5; tentatively, D is TRBD1 (5 bases). Trimming pared 4 bases from V and 5 bases from J, leaving 12 bases between. The CDR3 covers 14 residues. Germline values: CDR1 ENHRY, CDR2 SYGVKD. The CDR3 bases are TGTGCCATCAGTGCGGGTGACAGTTATCAGCCCCAGCATTTT. Its protein product is CAISAGDSYQPQHF.

V is TRBV9 and J is TRBJ2-4, with TRBD2 matching over 8 bases. In germline, CDR1 is SGDLS, CDR2 YYNGEE. V trimming: 4 bases; J trimming: 8 bases; junction bases outside the gene matches: 11. There are 15 residues in the CDR3. The CDR3: CASSPLGREEHIQYF. CDR3 DNA: TGTGCCAGCAGCCCTCTAGGGCGGGAGGAGCACATTCAGTACTTC.

This clone was seen just once. The chain recombines TRBV5-5 with TRBJ2-7; D is unclear. The V end lost 0 bases, the J end lost 6 bases, and 16 bases lay between the germline ends. Germline V gene data show CDR1 as SGHKS and CDR2 as YYEKEE (reference sequence). The CDR3 length is 15 residues. The CDR3 is CASSLETNFKFEQYF. CDR3 nucleotide sequence: TGTGCCAGCAGCTTGGAGACAAACTTTAAGTTCGAGCAGTACTTC. Together with reference TRBV5-5 and TRBJ2-7, the CDR3 gives the full variable domain: DAGVTQSPTHLIKTRGQQVTLRCSPISGHKSVSWYQQVLGQGPQFIFQYYEKEERGRGNFPDRFSARQFPNYSSELNVNALLLGDSALYLCASSLETNFKFEQYFGPGTRLTVT.

The chain recombines TRBV7-9 with TRBJ2-1; 10 bases map to TRBD2. The CDR3 totals 14 residues. V lost 7 bases and J lost 7; bases outside the gene matches: 7. From germline, CDR1 is SEHNR and CDR2 FQNEAQ (reference sequence). The DNA of the CDR3 is TGTGCCAGCATTTTAGCGGGAGGTTCTAATGAGCAGTTCTTC. This gives the protein CASILAGGSNEQFF.